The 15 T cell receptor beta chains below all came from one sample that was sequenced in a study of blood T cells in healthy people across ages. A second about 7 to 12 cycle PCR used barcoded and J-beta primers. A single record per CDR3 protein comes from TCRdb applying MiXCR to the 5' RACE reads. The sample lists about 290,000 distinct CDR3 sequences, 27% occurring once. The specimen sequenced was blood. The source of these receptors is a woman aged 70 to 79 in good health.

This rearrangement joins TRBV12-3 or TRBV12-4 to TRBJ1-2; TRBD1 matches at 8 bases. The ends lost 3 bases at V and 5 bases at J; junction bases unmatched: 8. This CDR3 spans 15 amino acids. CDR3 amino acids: CASSFDRGGLYGYTF. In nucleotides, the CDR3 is TGTGCCAGCAGTTTTGACAGGGGAGGATTGTATGGCTACACCTTC.

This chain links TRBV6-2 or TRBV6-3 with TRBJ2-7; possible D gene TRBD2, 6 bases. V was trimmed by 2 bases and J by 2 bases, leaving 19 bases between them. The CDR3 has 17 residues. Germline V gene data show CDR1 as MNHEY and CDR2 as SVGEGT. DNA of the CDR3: TGTGCCAGCAGTTACGGTTTGGGGCTTGGGAGGACCTACGAGCAGTACTTC. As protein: CASSYGLGLGRTYEQYF.

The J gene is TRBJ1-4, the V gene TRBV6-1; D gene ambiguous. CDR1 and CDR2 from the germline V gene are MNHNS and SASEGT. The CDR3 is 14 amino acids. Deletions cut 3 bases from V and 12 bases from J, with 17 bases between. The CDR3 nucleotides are TGTGCCAGCAGTGACTGGCCTGGTGTTGGGCAACTGTTTTTT. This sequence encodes CASSDWPGVGQLFF.

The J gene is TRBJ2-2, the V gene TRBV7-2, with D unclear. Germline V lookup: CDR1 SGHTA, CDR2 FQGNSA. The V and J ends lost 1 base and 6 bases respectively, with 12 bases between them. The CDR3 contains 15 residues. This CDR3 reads CASSLGALRAGELFF. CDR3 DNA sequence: TGTGCCAGCAGCTTAGGCGCCCTAAGGGCCGGGGAGCTGTTTTTT.

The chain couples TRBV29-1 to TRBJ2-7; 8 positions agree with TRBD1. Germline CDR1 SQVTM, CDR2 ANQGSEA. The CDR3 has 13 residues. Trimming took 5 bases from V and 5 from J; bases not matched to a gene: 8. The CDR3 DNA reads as TGCAGCGTTCGGACAGGGTTGATACACGAGCAGTACTTC. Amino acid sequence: CSVRTGLIHEQYF.

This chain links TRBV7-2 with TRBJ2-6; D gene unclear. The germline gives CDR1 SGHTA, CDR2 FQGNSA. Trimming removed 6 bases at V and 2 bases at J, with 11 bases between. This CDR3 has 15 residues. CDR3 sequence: CASRYTTPGANVLTF. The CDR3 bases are TGTGCCAGCAGATACACGACCCCTGGGGCCAACGTCCTGACTTTC.

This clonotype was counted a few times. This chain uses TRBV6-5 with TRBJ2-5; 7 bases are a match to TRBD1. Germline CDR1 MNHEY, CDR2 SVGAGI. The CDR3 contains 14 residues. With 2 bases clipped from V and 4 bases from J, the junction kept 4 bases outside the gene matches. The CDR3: CASSYGQDRETQYF. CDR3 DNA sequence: TGTGCCAGCAGTTACGGACAGGACCGAGAGACCCAGTACTTC.

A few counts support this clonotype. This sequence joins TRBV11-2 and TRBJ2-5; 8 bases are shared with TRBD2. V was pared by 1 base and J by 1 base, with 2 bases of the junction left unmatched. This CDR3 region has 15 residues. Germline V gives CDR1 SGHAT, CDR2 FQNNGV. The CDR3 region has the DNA TGTGCCAGCAGCTTAGCTAGCGGGCTCCAAGAGACCCAGTACTTC. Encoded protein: CASSLASGLQETQYF.

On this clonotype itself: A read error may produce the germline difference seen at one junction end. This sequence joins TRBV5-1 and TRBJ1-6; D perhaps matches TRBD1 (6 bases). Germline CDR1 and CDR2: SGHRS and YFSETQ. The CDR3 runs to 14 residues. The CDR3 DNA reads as TGCGCCTGCAGTTCCGGCAAATCAGGGGCACCCCTCCACTTT. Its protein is CACSSGKSGAPLHF.

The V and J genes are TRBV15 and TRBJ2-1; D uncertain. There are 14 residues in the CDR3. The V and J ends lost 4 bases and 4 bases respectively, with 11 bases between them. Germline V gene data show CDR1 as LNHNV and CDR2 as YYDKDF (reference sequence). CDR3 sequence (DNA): TGTGCCACCAGCAAGGTCGGGCTATACAATGAGCAGTTCTTC. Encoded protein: CATSKVGLYNEQFF.

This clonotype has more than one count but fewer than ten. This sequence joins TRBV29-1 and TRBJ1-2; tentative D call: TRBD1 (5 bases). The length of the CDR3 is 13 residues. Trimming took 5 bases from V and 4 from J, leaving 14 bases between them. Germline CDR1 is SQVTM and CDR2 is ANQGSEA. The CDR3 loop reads CSVKGTESYGYTF. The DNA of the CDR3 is TGCAGCGTTAAGGGGACCGAGAGCTATGGCTACACCTTC.

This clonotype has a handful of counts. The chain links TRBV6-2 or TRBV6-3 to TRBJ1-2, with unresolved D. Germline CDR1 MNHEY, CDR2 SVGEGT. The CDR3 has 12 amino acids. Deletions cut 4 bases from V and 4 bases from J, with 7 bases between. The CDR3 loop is CASSSGGYGYTF. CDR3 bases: TGTGCCAGCAGTTCGGGAGGCTATGGCTACACCTTC.

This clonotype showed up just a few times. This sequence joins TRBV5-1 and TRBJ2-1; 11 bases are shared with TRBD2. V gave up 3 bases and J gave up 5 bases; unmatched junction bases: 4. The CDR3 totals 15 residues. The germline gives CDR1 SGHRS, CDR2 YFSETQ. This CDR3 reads CASSYGTSGNNEQFF. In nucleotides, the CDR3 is TGCGCCAGCAGCTATGGGACTAGCGGAAACAATGAGCAGTTCTTC.

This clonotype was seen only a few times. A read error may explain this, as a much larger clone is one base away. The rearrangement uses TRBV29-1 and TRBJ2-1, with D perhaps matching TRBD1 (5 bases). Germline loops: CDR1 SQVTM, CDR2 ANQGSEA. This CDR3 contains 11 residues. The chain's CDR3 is CSVDKGNGQFF. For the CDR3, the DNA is TGCAGCGTTGATAAGGGGAATGGGCAGTTCTTC.

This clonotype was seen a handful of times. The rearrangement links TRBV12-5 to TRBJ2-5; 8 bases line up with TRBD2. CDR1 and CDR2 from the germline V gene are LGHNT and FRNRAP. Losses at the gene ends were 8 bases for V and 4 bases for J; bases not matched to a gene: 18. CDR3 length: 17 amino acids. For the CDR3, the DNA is TGTGCTAGTTTTCCTTTCATCGCGGGAGGTCGGGTAGAGACCCAGTACTTC. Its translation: CASFPFIAGGRVETQYF.